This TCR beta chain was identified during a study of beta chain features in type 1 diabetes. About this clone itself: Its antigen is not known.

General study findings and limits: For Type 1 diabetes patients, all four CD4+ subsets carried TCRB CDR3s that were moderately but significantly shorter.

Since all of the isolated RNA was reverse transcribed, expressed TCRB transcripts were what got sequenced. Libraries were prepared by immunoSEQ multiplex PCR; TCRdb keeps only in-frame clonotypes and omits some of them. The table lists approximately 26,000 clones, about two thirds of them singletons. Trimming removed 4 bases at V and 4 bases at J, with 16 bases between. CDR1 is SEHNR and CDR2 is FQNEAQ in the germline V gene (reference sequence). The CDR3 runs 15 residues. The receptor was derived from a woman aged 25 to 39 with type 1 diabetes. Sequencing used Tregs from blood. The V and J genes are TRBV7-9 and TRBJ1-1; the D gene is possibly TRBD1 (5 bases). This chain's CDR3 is CASSSGGFGSTEAFF. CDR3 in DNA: TGTGCCAGCAGCTCTGGGGGGTTTGGGAGCACTGAAGCTTTCTTT.